One sample yielded the 2 T cell receptor beta chains listed below, sequenced in a study of T cell repertoires in cytomegalovirus infection. Via MiXCR, TCRdb re-called the reads, giving one row per CDR3 protein. Of 200,000 or so distinct CDR3 sequences detected, 35% to 40% appear once; the ten largest clones hold 55% to 60%. Their recognized antigens are unknown. Sequenced here: CD8+ T cells from cultured PBMCs, sampled from culture after CMV antigen stimulation. The receptors were sampled from a human donor in good health (CMV status not recorded). Some clones in this sample may be carry-over from other donors' samples.

This sequence joins TRBV7-9 and TRBJ2-5; TRBD1 is a possible D gene (5 bases). CDR1 is SEHNR and CDR2 is FQNEAQ in the germline V gene (reference sequence). The V end lost 8 bases, the J end lost 1 base, and 20 bases lay between the germline ends. CDR3 length: 16 residues. The CDR3 is CASQSKKNRRQETQYF. For the CDR3, the DNA is TGTGCCAGCCAATCGAAAAAAAACAGGCGCCAAGAGACCCAGTACTTC.

This clonotype was detected only a few times. This rearrangement joins TRBV12-3 or TRBV12-4 to TRBJ2-3; 13 nucleotides match TRBD2. J lost 6 bases, V lost 6 bases, and 6 bases had no gene match. The CDR3 covers 15 residues. The CDR3 DNA reads as TGTGCCAGCAGCTCCGGGACTAGCGGGATGGATACGCAGTATTTT. As protein: CASSSGTSGMDTQYF.